A selection of T cell receptor beta chains follows, all from one sample in a study of Graves' ophthalmopathy and Graves' hyperthyroidism. One entry per CDR3 protein results from TCRdb running MiXCR on the multiplex PCR reads. The sample yields 500,000 to 800,000 distinct CDR3 sequences, about two fifths seen once. Material: peripheral blood. Receptors originate from an adult man with Graves' ophthalmopathy. Both conserved end residues are trimmed from each CDR3. Fields, in order: V gene, J gene, D gene, CDR3 protein. The D gene is left open where the match is weak.

TRBV5-1	TRBJ2-2	TRBD2	ASSLVGTSGAGELF
TRBV4-2	TRBJ2-5	TRBD1	ASSPGTVSQETQY
TRBV29-1	TRBJ2-5	NA	SVWGAGQETQY
TRBV20-1	TRBJ1-2	TRBD1	SARSDREDGYT
TRBV5-1	TRBJ2-7	TRBD2	ASSLDGLAGGRPEQY
TRBV2	TRBJ2-4	TRBD2	ASSEQRGGWDIQY
TRBV10-3	TRBJ2-2	TRBD2	AISLTSGENTGELF
TRBV2	TRBJ1-5	NA	ASSGTASNQPQH
TRBV7-8	TRBJ2-2	NA	ASSSAENTGELF
TRBV7-9	TRBJ1-2	NA	ASSQGDGGGSRYGYT
TRBV5-1	TRBJ1-2	NA	ASSLDPDSFRGYT
TRBV4-1	TRBJ1-5	TRBD1	ASSQSGQVVQPQH
TRBV5-1	TRBJ1-2	NA	ASSLGDLEGGYT
TRBV2	TRBJ1-4	NA	ASSVGGKLL
TRBV10-2	TRBJ1-2	NA	ASSEFQGSDYGYT
TRBV20-1	TRBJ2-7	TRBD2	SASMGLAGSYEQY
TRBV7-9	TRBJ1-4	NA	ASTQAATNEKLF
TRBV12-3/TRBV12-4	TRBJ1-4	TRBD1	ASSSGTGPQKLF
TRBV20-1	TRBJ1-5	NA	SATGSAGNQPQH
TRBV9	TRBJ2-2	NA	ASSPFDTGELF
TRBV6-5	TRBJ1-1	NA	ASSPAQGGTEAF
TRBV12-3/TRBV12-4	TRBJ2-7	TRBD2	ASSVPLAGTYEQY
TRBV20-1	TRBJ2-2	TRBD2	SANQLAGGNTGELF
TRBV3-1	TRBJ2-5	NA	ASSTPFDVGGSGTQY
TRBV19	TRBJ2-2	NA	ASSIDGQARANTGELF
TRBV7-2	TRBJ1-3	NA	ASSFVGSGNTIY
TRBV7-2	TRBJ2-7	TRBD2	ASSLASGGASEQY
TRBV29-1	TRBJ1-2	TRBD1	SVEDRGINSNYGYT
TRBV7-9	TRBJ1-5	NA	ASGWGSNQPQH
TRBV5-1	TRBJ1-5	NA	VSSCGEDNQPQH
TRBV7-8	TRBJ2-2	TRBD1	ASSPRTGDNTGELF
TRBV9	TRBJ1-1	NA	ASSWSENTEAF
TRBV19	TRBJ1-3	NA	ASSSEGFSRATGNTIY
TRBV10-3	TRBJ2-7	NA	AIGPQGRTYEQY
TRBV25-1	TRBJ1-1	NA	ASSEGAEGAF
TRBV29-1	TRBJ1-1	NA	SCYRNMNTEAF
TRBV10-3	TRBJ2-7	TRBD1	ASSRQGGRSYEQY
TRBV20-1	TRBJ2-7	TRBD1	SARRPPGQNEQY
TRBV7-9	TRBJ2-5	TRBD2	ASRERGLQETQY
TRBV10-3	TRBJ1-4	NA	ASSENRGKLF
TRBV7-2	TRBJ1-3	NA	ASSVQGNGNTIY
TRBV5-1	TRBJ1-6	NA	ASSLGSEDRFQPLH
TRBV6-5	TRBJ2-7	TRBD2	ASRTRGAGGSYEQY
TRBV25-1	TRBJ2-3	NA	ATSDLSSVSTDTQY
TRBV29-1	TRBJ2-5	TRBD2	SVEGLAGEETQY
TRBV9	TRBJ1-1	TRBD1	ASSQSLDRGWEWAF
TRBV10-3	TRBJ1-1	NA	ASSSFDRHTEAF
TRBV29-1	TRBJ2-5	TRBD1	SVGTGVETQY
TRBV29-1	TRBJ2-7	TRBD1	SQGTGDGYEQY
TRBV6-6	TRBJ1-1	NA	ASSYSRATEAF
TRBV9	TRBJ2-7	NA	ASSVGSGFSYEQY
TRBV20-1	TRBJ1-1	TRBD1	SARLTGRNIMNTEAF
TRBV29-1	TRBJ2-2	NA	SGGGGELF